This T cell receptor (beta chain) was captured in a study of T-cell memory formation after mild COVID-19. Trimming cost V 6 bases and J 8 bases; bases outside gene matches: 12. Germline CDR1 reads SGHKS; CDR2 reads YYEKEE (reference sequence). The CDR3 contains 14 residues. Using constant-segment primers, 5'RACE produced TCR alpha and TCR beta cDNA libraries carrying sample barcodes and UMIs. One entry per CDR3 protein, called by TCRdb with MiXCR from the 5' RACE reads. The profile shows about 270,000 distinct CDR3 sequences, around 15% of them singletons. The gene calls are TRBV5-5 and TRBJ1-2; 8 nucleotides line up with TRBD1. Specimen: PBMCs or a T cell subset sorted from them (not recorded which). The receptor was isolated from a man aged 18-30 years who had mild COVID-19 (a few samples of this study predate the infection). Cell type and time point are not known. The CDR3 here is CASTSGTGVRGYTF. CDR3 nucleotide sequence: TGTGCCAGCACTTCGGGGACAGGTGTGCGAGGCTACACCTTC.